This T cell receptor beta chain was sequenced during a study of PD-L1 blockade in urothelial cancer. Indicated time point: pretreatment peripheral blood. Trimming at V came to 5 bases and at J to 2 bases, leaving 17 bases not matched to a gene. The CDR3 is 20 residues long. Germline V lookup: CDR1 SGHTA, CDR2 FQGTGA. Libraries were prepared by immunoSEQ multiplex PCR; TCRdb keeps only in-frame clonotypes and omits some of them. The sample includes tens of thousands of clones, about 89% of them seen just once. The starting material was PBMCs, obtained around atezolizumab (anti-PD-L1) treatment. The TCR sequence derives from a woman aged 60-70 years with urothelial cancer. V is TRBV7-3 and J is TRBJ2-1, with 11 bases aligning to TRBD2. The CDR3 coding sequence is TGTGCCAGCAGCCCCCAAGGGACTAGCGGCCGGACCTTCCCCTACAATGAGCAGTTCTTC. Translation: CASSPQGTSGRTFPYNEQFF.